This is a list of T cell receptor beta chains from one sample in a study of identical twins. Each CDR3 protein gets one entry after TCRdb re-called the 5' RACE reads with MiXCR. The sample shows 350,000 to 450,000 distinct CDR3 sequences, roughly 18% of them seen only once. The sequenced sample consisted of naive T cells sorted from blood. Receptors originate from a man aged 45-60 years in good health. The CDR3 runs from the conserved cysteine through the conserved F or W. Each record gives: J gene, D gene, clone size, V gene, CDR3 DNA, CDR3 protein. The D gene is left open where the match is weak. Some rows have no size entry. The others give once, few or many, or a class for an expanded clone.

TRBJ2-5 TRBD2 many TRBV10-3 TGTGCCATCAAAATGACTAGCGGGGGCCAAGAGACCCAGTACTTC CAIKMTSGGQETQYF
TRBJ2-3 . few TRBV7-2 TGTGCCAGCAGCTTAGTAGCGCTTGTGAGGACAGATACGCAGTATTTT CASSLVALVRTDTQYF
TRBJ2-7 . few TRBV4-3 TGCGCCAGCAGCCAAGGGTGGGGAATCTCCTACGAGCAGTACTTC CASSQGWGISYEQYF
TRBJ2-7 TRBD1 . TRBV6-4 TGTGCCAGCAGTTCCGGGACAGGGAAGCAGTACTTC CASSSGTGKQYF
TRBJ2-3 . many TRBV3-1 TGTGCCAGCAGCCAAGGGGCCAGGGTGGTTAGCACAGATACGCAGTATTTT CASSQGARVVSTDTQYF
TRBJ2-5 . . TRBV5-6 TGTGCCAGCAGAACGACCGGGACACGGAGAGAGACCCAGTACTTC CASRTTGTRRETQYF
TRBJ2-1 TRBD2 many TRBV10-3 TGTGCCATCAGCACGACTAGCGGGAGTCCCAATGAGCAGTTCTTC CAISTTSGSPNEQFF
TRBJ2-3 . many TRBV9 TGTGCCAGCAGCGTAGGACCGGGGGGCCGCGTCGATACGCAGTATTTT CASSVGPGGRVDTQYF
TRBJ2-3 . . TRBV10-3 TGTGCCATCAGTGAGACAGGAGGGGCAGATACGCAGTATTTT CAISETGGADTQYF
TRBJ2-7 . . TRBV29-1 TGCAGCGTTGTAACGGATACCTACGAGCAGTACTTC CSVVTDTYEQYF
TRBJ1-1 . . TRBV18 TGTGCCAGCTCAAAAAGCGACCCCCCTACAAGGAACACTGAAGCTTTCTTT CASSKSDPPTRNTEAFF
TRBJ2-3 TRBD2 many TRBV11-2 TGTGCCAGCCGGCTAGCGGGAGTAACCGATACGCAGTATTTT CASRLAGVTDTQYF
TRBJ1-1 . many TRBV5-6 TGTGCCAGCAGCGCCGACAGTGGTGAGCCGACTGAAGCTTTCTTT CASSADSGEPTEAFF
TRBJ2-2 . once TRBV4-2 TGTGCCAGCAGCCAAGGATTTTCGCCTACGGACACCGGGGAGCTGTTTTTT CASSQGFSPTDTGELFF
TRBJ2-1 . . TRBV28 TGTGCCAGCAGTTTACAGGGGGGGGTGGGCAATGAGCAGTTCTTC CASSLQGGVGNEQFF
TRBJ1-6 . many TRBV20-1 TGCAGTGCTAGAGATGTCAGGTTCGGCAATTCACCCCTCCACTTT CSARDVRFGNSPLHF
TRBJ2-2 . few TRBV4-3 TGCGCCAGCAGCCAAGGAGCGCAGGGATGGACCGGGGAGCTGTTTTTT CASSQGAQGWTGELFF
TRBJ1-2 TRBD1 many TRBV25-1 TGTGCCAGCAGTGAAGTGGGACAGGGACCTGGCTACACCTTC CASSEVGQGPGYTF
TRBJ2-4 . . TRBV5-6 TGTGCCAGCAGCTCGGAGATGGTCAGGAAAAACATTCAGTACTTC CASSSEMVRKNIQYF
TRBJ2-3 TRBD1 many TRBV20-1 TGCAGTGCTTCAGACAGGGGGCTGGTAGATACGCAGTATTTT CSASDRGLVDTQYF
TRBJ2-1 . . TRBV29-1 TGCAGCGTTGAAGAGGGGGGAGGGTTCTTC CSVEEGGGFF
TRBJ2-5 . . TRBV7-9 TGTGCCAGCAGCCCCGGGGGGCCCCAAGAGATCCAGTACTTC CASSPGGPQEIQYF
TRBJ2-1 . many TRBV6-5 TGTGCCAGCAGTTACTCGATATGGAATGAGCAGTTCTTC CASSYSIWNEQFF
TRBJ1-5 TRBD1 many TRBV20-1 TGCAGTGTTCCGGGACAGGGTACTCAGCCCCAGCATTTT CSVPGQGTQPQHF
TRBJ1-3 . few TRBV19 TGTGCCAGTAGTACGGACAAGCTCTCTGGAAACACCATATATTTT CASSTDKLSGNTIYF
TRBJ2-5 . . TRBV7-2 TGTGCCAGCAGCTTAAACTGGCTAGAGACCCAGTACTTC CASSLNWLETQYF
TRBJ2-7 . . TRBV20-1 TGCAGTGCCACGGGACCGATATCCTACGAGCAGTACTTC CSATGPISYEQYF
TRBJ2-1 . . TRBV10-3 TGTGCCATCAGGGCTGGGCCCGCCCAGGGGGGCAATGAGCAGTTCTTC CAIRAGPAQGGNEQFF